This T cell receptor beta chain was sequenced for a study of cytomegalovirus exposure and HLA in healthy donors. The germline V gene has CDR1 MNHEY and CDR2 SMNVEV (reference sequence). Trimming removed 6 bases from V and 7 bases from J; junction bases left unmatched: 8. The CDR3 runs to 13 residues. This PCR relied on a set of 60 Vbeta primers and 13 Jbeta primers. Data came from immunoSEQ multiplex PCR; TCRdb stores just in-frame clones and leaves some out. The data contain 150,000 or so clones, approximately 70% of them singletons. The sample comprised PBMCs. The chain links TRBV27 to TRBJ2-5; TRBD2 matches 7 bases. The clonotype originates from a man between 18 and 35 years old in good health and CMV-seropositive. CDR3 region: CASRTPGGWTQYF. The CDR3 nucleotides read TGTGCCAGCAGGACCCCGGGGGGATGGACCCAGTACTTC.